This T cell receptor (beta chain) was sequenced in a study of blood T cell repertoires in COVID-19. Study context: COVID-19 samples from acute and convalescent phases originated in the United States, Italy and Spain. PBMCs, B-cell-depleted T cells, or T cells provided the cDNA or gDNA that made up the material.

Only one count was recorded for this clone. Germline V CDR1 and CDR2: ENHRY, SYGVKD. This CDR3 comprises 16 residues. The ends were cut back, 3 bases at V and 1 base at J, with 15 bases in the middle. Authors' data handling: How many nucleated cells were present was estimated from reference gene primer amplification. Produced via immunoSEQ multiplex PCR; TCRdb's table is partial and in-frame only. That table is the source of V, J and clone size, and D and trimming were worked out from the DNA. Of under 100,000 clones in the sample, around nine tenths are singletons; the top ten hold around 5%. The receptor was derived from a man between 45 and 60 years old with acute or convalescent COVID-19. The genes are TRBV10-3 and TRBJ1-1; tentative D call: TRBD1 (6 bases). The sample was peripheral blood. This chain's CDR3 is CAISDQVGASNTEAFF. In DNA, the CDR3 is TGTGCCATCAGTGACCAGGTGGGGGCCTCGAACACTGAAGCTTTCTTT.